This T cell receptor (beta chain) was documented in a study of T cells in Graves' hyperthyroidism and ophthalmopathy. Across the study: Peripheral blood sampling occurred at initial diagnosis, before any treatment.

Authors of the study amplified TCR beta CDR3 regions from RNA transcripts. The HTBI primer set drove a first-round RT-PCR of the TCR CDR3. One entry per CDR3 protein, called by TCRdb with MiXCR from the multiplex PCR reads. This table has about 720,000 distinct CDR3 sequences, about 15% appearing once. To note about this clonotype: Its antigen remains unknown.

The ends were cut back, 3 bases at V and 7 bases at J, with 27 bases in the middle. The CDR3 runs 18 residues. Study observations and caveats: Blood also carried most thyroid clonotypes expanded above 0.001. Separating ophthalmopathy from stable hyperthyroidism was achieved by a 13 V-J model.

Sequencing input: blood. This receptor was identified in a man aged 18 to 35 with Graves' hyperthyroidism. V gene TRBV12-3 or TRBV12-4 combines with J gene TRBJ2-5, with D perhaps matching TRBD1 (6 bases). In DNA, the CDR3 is TGTGCCAGCAGTTTTCGGTCCGAGGCAGGGCCTAGAGGGGGGACCCAGTACTTC. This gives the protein CASSFRSEAGPRGGTQYF.